What follows are 31 T cell receptor beta chains derived from one specimen sequenced in a study of CD8 T cells in ankylosing spondylitis. TCRdb re-called the 5' RACE reads with MiXCR, one entry per CDR3 protein. The sample yields 50,000 to 65,000 distinct CDR3 sequences, 6.5% to 9% seen once. Sequenced input: blood, either unsorted or a sorted T cell fraction (not recorded which). The receptor source for this set is a female donor with ankylosing spondylitis or in good health (not recorded which).

This clonotype was found many times. The chain uses TRBV14 and TRBJ1-2; no clear D gene. V lost 2 bases and J 1 base, leaving 23 bases between the germline ends. This CDR3 is 19 amino acids long. CDR1 SGHDN and CDR2 FVKESK come from the germline V gene. CDR3 coding DNA: TGTGCCAGCAGCCAATTCCCCCGGACGGGTAAACACGTTAACTATGGCTACACCTTC. Translation gives CASSQFPRTGKHVNYGYTF.

This clonotype was recorded at least ten times. This rearrangement joins TRBV5-1 to TRBJ2-1, with TRBD2 matching over 11 bases. This CDR3 comprises 16 residues. After removal of 1 base from V and 7 bases from J, the junction contained 7 bases not matched to a gene. Looked up from germline, CDR1 is SGHRS and CDR2 is YFSETQ. The CDR3 DNA reads as TGCGCCAGCAGCTTGAGAGCAGCTAGCGGGGGGAATGAGCAGTTCTTC. Translating it yields CASSLRAASGGNEQFF.

The chain joins TRBV29-1 to TRBJ2-5; a possible D gene is TRBD2 (5 bases). The V end lost 3 bases, the J end lost 4 bases, and 12 bases lay between the germline ends. Germline V gene sequence: CDR1 SQVTM, CDR2 ANQGSEA. The CDR3 extends over 13 amino acids. The CDR3, as DNA: TGCAGCGTTGAGCGGGTGATAAGAGAGACCCAGTACTTC. This translates into CSVERVIRETQYF.

This clonotype was observed a few times. The chain links TRBV7-9 to TRBJ1-1; tentative D call: TRBD1 (5 bases). Trimming pared 5 bases from V and 6 bases from J, leaving 19 bases between. The CDR3 has 15 residues. Germline V gives CDR1 SEHNR, CDR2 FQNEAQ (reference sequence). The chain's CDR3 is CASSKPRVGYSEAFF. The CDR3 nucleotides are TGTGCCAGCAGCAAACCCAGGGTGGGTTACTCTGAAGCTTTCTTT.

Many counts were recorded for this clonotype. The chain combines TRBV5-1 with TRBJ1-2; weak D call: TRBD1 (6 bases). The CDR3 loop spans 15 amino acids. Germline V CDR1 and CDR2: SGHRS, YFSETQ. The V end lost 0 bases, the J end lost 1 base, and 10 bases lay between the germline ends. CDR3 coding DNA: TGCGCCAGCAGCTTGGGGGGACACCTTAACTATGGCTACACCTTC. Its translation is CASSLGGHLNYGYTF.

This clonotype was recorded at least ten times. The chain recombines TRBV11-2 with TRBJ2-3; TRBD2 matches at 7 bases. This CDR3 spans 16 amino acids. V trimming: 2 bases; J trimming: 5 bases; junction bases outside the gene matches: 10. Germline V CDR1 and CDR2: SGHAT, FQNNGV. DNA of the CDR3: TGTGCCAGCAGCTTAAACCCGGGACTACTGGGAGATACGCAGTATTTT. Protein: CASSLNPGLLGDTQYF.

This clonotype was found many times. The chain couples TRBV4-1 to TRBJ1-5, with TRBD1 identical over 7 bases. The CDR3 sequence is 17 residues long. Germline V gene lookup returns CDR1 MGHRA and CDR2 YSYEKL. The ends lost 1 base at V and 0 bases at J; junction bases unmatched: 6. The CDR3: CASSQVPGQYSNQPQHF. The CDR3 nucleotides are TGCGCCAGCAGCCAAGTCCCGGGACAGTATAGCAATCAGCCCCAGCATTTT.

The table lists this clonotype with many counts. The J gene is TRBJ1-4, the V gene TRBV20-1, with TRBD1 identical over 9 bases. The CDR3 totals 16 residues. Trimming took 5 bases from V and 3 from J; bases not matched to a gene: 10. Germline CDR1 DFQATT, CDR2 SNEGSKA (reference sequence). CDR3 in amino acids: CSAPPMTGGANEKLFF. For the CDR3, the DNA is TGCAGTGCTCCTCCGATGACAGGGGGAGCTAATGAAAAACTGTTTTTT.

This clonotype was observed a few times. This chain joins TRBV6-1 and TRBJ1-2; the D is unclear. The CDR3 consists of 15 residues. From germline, CDR1 is MNHNS and CDR2 SASEGT. V lost 10 bases and J 6 bases, leaving 24 bases between the germline ends. The chain's CDR3 is CATPRGRTFLDGYTF. The CDR3 DNA reads TGTGCCACCCCGCGAGGGAGGACCTTTCTCGATGGCTACACCTTC.

Within the sample, this clonotype is medium-sized (0.01 to 0.1%). This rearrangement joins TRBV12-3 or TRBV12-4 to TRBJ2-1; no clear D. CDR3 size: 13 residues. Trimming left V 3 bases short and J 6 bases short, with 9 bases between. The CDR3 region has the DNA TGTGCCAGCAGTTTCGCTGGAAGCAATGAGCAGTTCTTC. Amino acid sequence: CASSFAGSNEQFF.

At least ten counts were recorded for this clonotype. The chain combines TRBV12-3 or TRBV12-4 with TRBJ1-5; D is perhaps TRBD1 (5 bases). V lost 4 bases and J 5 bases, leaving 6 bases between the germline ends. The CDR3 length is 12 residues. The CDR3 sequence: CASSWGDQPQHF. The CDR3 DNA sequence: TGTGCCAGCAGTTGGGGGGATCAGCCCCAGCATTTT.

The table lists this clonotype with many counts. V and J are TRBV7-8 and TRBJ2-1; TRBD2 agrees at 10 bases. CDR3 size: 17 residues. The trim removed 2 bases at V and 1 base at J, leaving 5 bases unmatched. Germline V gene lookup returns CDR1 SGHVS and CDR2 FQNEAQ. CDR3 amino acids: CASSLSTSGPSYNEQFF. CDR3 DNA sequence: TGTGCCAGCAGCTTATCGACTAGCGGGCCGTCCTACAATGAGCAGTTCTTC.

The chain uses TRBV5-1 and TRBJ2-2; D unresolved. This CDR3 contains 14 residues. Trimming stripped 2 bases from V and 5 bases from J, with 10 bases between. The germline CDR1 and CDR2 sequences are SGHRS and YFSETQ. CDR3 nucleotide sequence: TGCGCCAGCAGCTTTTACACCTCGACCGGGGAGCTGTTTTTT. Translation: CASSFYTSTGELFF. Filled out from reference TRBV5-1 and TRBJ2-2, the complete variable domain reads KAGVTQTPRYLIKTRGQQVTLSCSPISGHRSVSWYQQTPGQGLQFLFEYFSETQRNKGNFPGRFSGRQFSNSRSEMNVSTLELGDSALYLCASSFYTSTGELFFGEGSRLTVL.

This clonotype came up many times. This chain connects TRBV11-1 to TRBJ2-2; D gene unclear. Trimming shortened V by 6 bases and J by 0 bases, and 14 bases separated the two germline ends. The germline gives CDR1 SGHAT, CDR2 FQDESV (reference sequence). This CDR3 spans 16 amino acids. The CDR3 sequence is CASRKARFANTGELFF. The DNA of the CDR3 is TGTGCCAGCAGAAAAGCCCGCTTCGCGAACACCGGGGAGCTGTTTTTT.

This clonotype was seen repeatedly, ten times or more. The chain joins TRBV28 to TRBJ1-3; perhaps TRBD1 as D (6 bases). Per germline, CDR1 MDHEN and CDR2 SYDVKM. This CDR3 has 15 residues. Trimming stripped 2 bases from V and 5 bases from J, with 13 bases between. For the CDR3, the DNA is TGTGCCAGCAGTTTAGTACGGGGGCGAAGAAACACCATATATTTT. As protein: CASSLVRGRRNTIYF. The full variable domain, its missing parts supplied by reference TRBV28 and TRBJ1-3, is DVKVTQSSRYLVKRTGEKVFLECVQDMDHENMFWYRQDPGLGLRLIYFSYDVKMKEKGDIPEGYSVSREKKERFSLILESASTNQTSMYLCASSLVRGRRNTIYFGEGSWLTVV.

This clonotype came up many times. This chain connects TRBV12-3 or TRBV12-4 to TRBJ1-1, with TRBD1 identical over 12 bases. The length of the CDR3 is 17 residues. The trim removed 3 bases at V and 3 bases at J, leaving 8 bases unmatched. The CDR3 DNA sequence: TGTGCCAGCAGTTTCCCGGGACAGGGGGCGCAGGACACTGAAGCTTTCTTT. This gives the protein CASSFPGQGAQDTEAFF.

This clonotype was found many times. This sequence joins TRBV5-5 and TRBJ2-1, with D maybe TRBD2 (5 bases). V was shortened by 4 bases and J by 4 bases, with 18 bases between the two germline ends. Germline assignment: CDR1 SGHKS and CDR2 YYEKEE (reference sequence). The CDR3 sequence is 16 residues long. The CDR3 loop reads CASSSYSLSGYNEQFF. CDR3 nucleotides: TGTGCCAGCAGCAGCTATTCTTTGTCGGGGTACAATGAGCAGTTCTTC.

This clonotype was seen ten or more times. V and J are TRBV6-1 and TRBJ1-2; 8 bases line up with TRBD1. With V trimmed by 6 bases and J by 4 bases, 16 bases remained unmatched. Germline CDR1 is MNHNS and CDR2 is SASEGT. This CDR3 region has 17 residues. As DNA, the CDR3 is TGTGCCAGCAGCGGCCGTTGGGTCAGGGGGCGCATCTATGGCTACACCTTC. Its protein product is CASSGRWVRGRIYGYTF.

This clonotype has just a few counts. V usage is TRBV7-2 and J usage is TRBJ2-2; 7 nucleotides line up with TRBD2. The germline gives CDR1 SGHTA, CDR2 FQGNSA. V lost 5 bases to trimming and J lost 2 bases; unmatched junction nucleotides: 8. The CDR3 is 16 amino acids. For the CDR3, the DNA is TGTGCCAGCAGCCTCACCCGGACTAGTAACACCGGGGAGCTGTTTTTT. Its protein is CASSLTRTSNTGELFF.

This clonotype turned up a few times. The CDR3 DNA is TGCAGCGTTGAAGATCCCAGGGGGGGCCAGCATTTT. It translates to CSVEDPRGGQHF. V and J are TRBV29-1 and TRBJ1-5; 7 bases align to TRBD1. This CDR3 contains 12 residues. V dropped 0 bases and J dropped 12; count of bases not matched to a gene: 5. Germline assignment: CDR1 SQVTM and CDR2 ANQGSEA.

This clonotype occurred many times. The chain is built from TRBV6-1 and TRBJ1-1; D remains ambiguous. CDR1 and CDR2 from the germline V gene are MNHNS and SASEGT. Trimming stripped 8 bases from V and 4 bases from J, with 17 bases between. This CDR3 has 14 amino acids. The CDR3 here is CASGRTGGVTEAFF. The CDR3 coding sequence is TGTGCCAGCGGGCGAACGGGTGGGGTCACTGAAGCTTTCTTT.

At least ten counts were recorded for this clonotype. V and J are TRBV5-1 and TRBJ2-1; 8 nucleotides agree with TRBD2. CDR1 is SGHRS and CDR2 is YFSETQ in the germline V gene. This CDR3 has 16 residues. After removal of 4 bases from V and 0 bases from J, the junction contained 6 bases not matched to a gene. The chain's CDR3 is CASSGGGTNSYNEQFF. The CDR3 nucleotides are TGCGCCAGCAGCGGCGGGGGGACCAACTCCTACAATGAGCAGTTCTTC.

This clonotype was detected many times. The chain is built from TRBV10-1 and TRBJ2-7, with a tentative D call TRBD1 (5 bases). The CDR3 spans 15 residues. Germline V lookup: CDR1 WNHNN, CDR2 SYGVQD (reference sequence). Trimming shortened V by 0 bases and J by 0 bases, and 9 bases separated the two germline ends. The CDR3 coding sequence is TGCGCCAGCAGTGAGTCCCAGGGTTACTCCTACGAGCAGTACGTC. This translates into CASSESQGYSYEQYV.

In its sample, this clonotype was seen many times. The V gene is TRBV12-3 or TRBV12-4, the J gene TRBJ2-2; D ambiguous. This CDR3 contains 14 residues. V gave up 6 bases and J gave up 5 bases, with 13 bases separating them. The CDR3: CASSPDGRTGELFF. The CDR3 nucleotides are TGTGCCAGCAGCCCCGATGGGCGGACCGGGGAGCTGTTTTTT.

This clonotype was recorded many times. This chain uses TRBV5-1 with TRBJ1-3, with a tentative D call TRBD1 (6 bases). This CDR3 spans 15 amino acids. The V end was cut by 3 bases, the J end by 2 bases, with 12 bases between. In germline, CDR1 is SGHRS, CDR2 YFSETQ. CDR3 nucleotides: TGCGCCAGCAGCTCAAGTCAGGGGCCTGGAAACACCATATATTTT. The encoded protein is CASSSSQGPGNTIYF.

This clonotype was seen at least ten times. The chain recombines TRBV4-1 with TRBJ1-2; D is ambiguous. The CDR3 loop spans 14 amino acids. The V end was cut by 3 bases, the J end by 0 bases, with 8 bases between. Germline values: CDR1 MGHRA, CDR2 YSYEKL. This CDR3 is CASSQGFANYGYTF. The CDR3, as DNA: TGCGCCAGCAGCCAGGGTTTCGCTAACTATGGCTACACCTTC.

The rearrangement joins TRBV7-2 to TRBJ2-7; 8 nucleotides agree with TRBD2. CDR1 SGHTA and CDR2 FQGNSA come from the germline V gene. CDR3 length: 14 residues. V was clipped by 1 base and J by 12 bases; unmatched bases: 11. The CDR3 reads CASSLGGWGGLGYF. As DNA, the CDR3 is TGTGCCAGCAGCTTAGGGGGTTGGGGGGGACTAGGGTACTTC. Drawing the rest from reference TRBV7-2 and TRBJ2-7, the complete variable domain is GAGVSQSPSNKVTEKGKDVELRCDPISGHTALYWYRQSLGQGLEFLIYFQGNSAPDKSGLPSDRFSAERTGGSVSTLTIQRTQQEDSAVYLCASSLGGWGGLGYFGPGTRLTVT.

This clonotype was recorded many times. The CDR3, as DNA: TGCAGTGCTAGTGATGGGTTAACCTACGAGCAGTACTTC. Translated: CSASDGLTYEQYF. The V and J genes are TRBV20-1 and TRBJ2-7; D ambiguous. CDR1 is DFQATT, CDR2 SNEGSKA, per germline (reference sequence). The CDR3 is made up of 13 amino acids. With 3 bases removed from V and 2 bases from J, the gap between germline ends came to 11 bases.

This clonotype was detected many times. This sequence joins TRBV6-1 and TRBJ1-1; D ambiguous. CDR3 length: 14 residues. V was clipped by 6 bases and J by 5 bases, with 16 bases between them. CDR1 and CDR2 (germline): MNHNS, SASEGT. The CDR3 nucleotides read TGTGCCAGCAGCCGACACGGTGATCGGACTGAAGCTTTCTTT. As protein: CASSRHGDRTEAFF.

At least ten counts were recorded for this clonotype. This chain links TRBV5-1 with TRBJ1-3, with D unclear. V gave up 1 base and J gave up 0 bases, with 8 bases separating them. The CDR3 runs to 15 residues. The germline CDR1 and CDR2 sequences are SGHRS and YFSETQ. The CDR3 DNA reads as TGCGCCAGCAGCTTGTACGGGCTCTCTGGAAACACCATATATTTT. Its protein product is CASSLYGLSGNTIYF.

The chain combines TRBV20-1 with TRBJ2-5, with a possible D match to TRBD2 (6 bases). Germline CDR1 DFQATT, CDR2 SNEGSKA (reference sequence). This CDR3 region has 14 residues. Trimming took 0 bases from V and 5 from J, leaving 13 bases between them. CDR3 DNA sequence: TGCAGTGCTAGAGATGAGGGGCTAGCGGAGACCCAGTACTTC. It is translated as CSARDEGLAETQYF.